This T cell receptor (beta chain) was identified during a study of neoadjuvant anti-PD-1 for oral cavity cancer. Turning to the study itself: Before surgery, most patients got three to four biweekly 3 mg/kg nivolumab doses. Non-progressing patients received a fourth nivolumab dose near day 43, then surgery on days 50-56. Findings of the study overall: Higher pretreatment Treg/Th17 ratios tracked higher pretreatment blood clonality.

Time point in this sample: after neoadjuvant nivolumab, at surgical resection. Some clones are missing from TCRdb's copy, which holds only in-frame ones; the method was immunoSEQ multiplex PCR. The table has 9,800 or so clones, about 67% seen once; the top ten hold 4.4%. CDR1 and CDR2 from the germline V gene are LGHNA and YNFKEQ. The CDR3 covers 15 residues. The germline V and J ends were trimmed by 0 bases and 0 bases, with 6 bases remaining between them. With regard to this clone: Its antigen is unidentified.

The sample consisted of PBMCs, taken after nivolumab (anti-PD-1) treatment. This chain uses TRBV4-2 with TRBJ2-1; a possible D gene is TRBD1 (6 bases). The origin of this receptor is a person aged 40-85 years with oral cavity squamous cell carcinoma. CDR3 DNA sequence: TGTGCCAGCAGCCAAGAAGGGGGCTCCTACAATGAGCAGTTCTTC. Translated, it gives CASSQEGGSYNEQFF.